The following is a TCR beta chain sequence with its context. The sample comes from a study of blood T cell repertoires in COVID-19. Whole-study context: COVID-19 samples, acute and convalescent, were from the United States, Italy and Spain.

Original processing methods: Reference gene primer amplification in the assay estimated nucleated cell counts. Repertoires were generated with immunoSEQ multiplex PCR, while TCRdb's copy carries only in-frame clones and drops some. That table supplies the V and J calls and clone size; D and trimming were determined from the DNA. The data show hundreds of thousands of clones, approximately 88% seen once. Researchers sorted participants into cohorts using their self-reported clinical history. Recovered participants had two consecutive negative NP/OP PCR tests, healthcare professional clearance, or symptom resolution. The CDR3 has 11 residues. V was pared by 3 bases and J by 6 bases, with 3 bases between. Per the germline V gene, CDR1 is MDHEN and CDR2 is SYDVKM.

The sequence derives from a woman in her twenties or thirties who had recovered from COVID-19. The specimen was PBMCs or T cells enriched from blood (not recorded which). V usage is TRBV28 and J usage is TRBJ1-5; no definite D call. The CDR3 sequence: CASSFGQPQHF. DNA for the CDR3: TGTGCCAGCAGTTTCGGTCAGCCCCAGCATTTT.